The next 30 T cell receptor beta chains were all read from a single sample in a study of PD-L1 blockade in urothelial cancer. Measured with immunoSEQ multiplex PCR; TCRdb has only the in-frame clones, and not every one. The data show 84,000 or so clones, about 84% seen once. The time point: pretreatment peripheral blood. This material consisted of PBMCs, taken around atezolizumab (anti-PD-L1) treatment. The receptors stem from a man in his sixties with urothelial cancer.

The chain joins TRBV19 to TRBJ1-5; 7 bases match TRBD1. Looked up from germline, CDR1 is LNHDA and CDR2 is SQIVND (reference sequence). Trimming cost V 6 bases and J 7 bases; bases outside gene matches: 15. The CDR3 runs 16 residues. For the CDR3, the DNA is TGTGCCAGTAGAACCCCTAGACAGGGCACGGGGCAGCCCCAGCATTTT. Translating gives CASRTPRQGTGQPQHF. Full variable domain (remainder filled in from reference TRBV19 and TRBJ1-5): DGGITQSPKYLFRKEGQNVTLSCEQNLNHDAMYWYRQDPGQGLRLIYYSQIVNDFQKGDIAEGYSVSREKKESFPLTVTSAQKNPTAFYLCASRTPRQGTGQPQHFGDGTRLSIL.

The rearrangement uses TRBV27 and TRBJ1-1; a weak D match, TRBD1 (5 bases). CDR1 is MNHEY and CDR2 is SMNVEV in the germline V gene (reference sequence). Trimming shortened V by 0 bases and J by 8 bases, and 10 bases separated the two germline ends. The CDR3 extends over 13 amino acids. The CDR3 sequence is CASSLSEGREAFF. CDR3 nucleotide sequence: TGTGCCAGCAGTTTATCGGAGGGGAGGGAAGCTTTCTTT.

This chain joins TRBV10-3 and TRBJ2-3, with TRBD2 matching 8 bases. V lost 11 bases to trimming and J lost 2 bases; unmatched junction nucleotides: 3. Germline lookup yields CDR1 ENHRY and CDR2 SYGVKD. The CDR3 is made up of 12 amino acids. CDR3 protein: CAAGGITDTQYF. CDR3 in DNA: TGTGCCGCGGGGGGAATCACAGATACGCAGTATTTT.

The chain couples TRBV5-5 to TRBJ2-1, with TRBD2 matching 8 bases. Germline V gives CDR1 SGHKS, CDR2 YYEKEE (reference sequence). Losses at the gene ends were 4 bases for V and 6 bases for J; bases not matched to a gene: 9. The CDR3 totals 15 residues. The CDR3 here is CASSEEERELNEQFF. CDR3 DNA: TGTGCCAGCAGCGAGGAGGAGCGGGAGCTCAATGAGCAGTTCTTC.

The chain couples TRBV14 to TRBJ2-2, with TRBD1 identical over 10 bases. The CDR3 totals 15 residues. V lost 4 bases, J lost 6 bases, and 5 bases stayed unmatched. Per germline, CDR1 SGHDN and CDR2 FVKESK. CDR3 sequence: CASSRPGTGAGELFF. Here the CDR3 DNA reads TGTGCCAGCAGCCGTCCCGGGACAGGGGCCGGGGAGCTGTTTTTT.

V usage is TRBV9 and J usage is TRBJ2-5, with 7 positions matching TRBD2. Germline V gene lookup returns CDR1 SGDLS and CDR2 YYNGEE. J was trimmed by 1 base and V by 4 bases; bases with no gene match: 7. The CDR3 loop spans 15 amino acids. CDR3 region: CASSPTSRGQETQYF. The DNA of the CDR3 is TGTGCCAGCAGCCCGACTAGCAGAGGCCAAGAGACCCAGTACTTC.

CDR3 region: CASSWRGGPGELFF. The CDR3 DNA sequence: TGCGCCAGCAGTTGGCGGGGAGGGCCCGGGGAGCTGTTTTTT. The V gene is TRBV5-1, the J gene TRBJ2-2; 7 bases align to TRBD2. V lost 5 bases and J lost 6; bases outside the gene matches: 7. Germline CDR1 reads SGHRS; CDR2 reads YFSETQ. The CDR3 is 14 amino acids.

The chain joins TRBV5-1 to TRBJ1-1; no reliable D call. Germline V lookup: CDR1 SGHRS, CDR2 YFSETQ. The V and J ends lost 0 bases and 1 base respectively, with 10 bases between them. This CDR3 comprises 15 residues. In DNA, the CDR3 is TGCGCCAGCAGCTTGGCCGCCAGTGGGAACACTGAAGCTTTCTTT. As protein: CASSLAASGNTEAFF.

This clone was observed a single time. The rearrangement joins TRBV27 to TRBJ2-2; no clear D gene. CDR3 length: 13 residues. Trimming stripped 4 bases from V and 2 bases from J, with 5 bases between. Per the germline V gene, CDR1 is MNHEY and CDR2 is SMNVEV (reference sequence). CDR3 DNA: TGTGCCAGCAGTTACAAAAACACCGGGGAGCTGTTTTTT. Protein: CASSYKNTGELFF.

This chain uses TRBV6-6 with TRBJ2-7; 10 positions agree with TRBD1. V was clipped by 9 bases and J by 4 bases; unmatched bases: 6. CDR3 length: 13 amino acids. CDR1 is MNHNY, CDR2 SVGAGI, per germline (reference sequence). The CDR3 nucleotides are TGTGCCAGTAACGACAGGGGGCGGTACGAGCAGTACTTC. Protein product: CASNDRGRYEQYF.

This rearrangement joins TRBV6-6 to TRBJ1-2, with 10 nucleotides matching TRBD1. CDR3 length: 16 residues. The germline V gene encodes CDR1 MNHNY and CDR2 SVGAGI (reference sequence). The trim removed 4 bases at V and 0 bases at J, leaving 5 bases unmatched. The CDR3 region has the DNA TGTGCCAGCAGTTCAACCGGGACAGGGGCTAACTATGGCTACACCTTC. It is translated as CASSSTGTGANYGYTF.

CDR3 protein: CASFWGPGDIQYF. As DNA, the CDR3 is TGCGCCAGCTTTTGGGGGCCAGGGGACATTCAGTACTTC. The chain carries TRBV5-1 and TRBJ2-4; D is possibly TRBD1 (6 bases). The V end lost 7 bases, the J end lost 8 bases, and 16 bases lay between the germline ends. The CDR3 extends over 13 amino acids. Germline loops: CDR1 SGHRS, CDR2 YFSETQ.

In its sample, this clone was seen once. The CDR3 nucleotides are TGTGCCAGCAGCTCGGGACAGGAGCGGGGCTACACCTTC. Translation: CASSSGQERGYTF. The V and J genes are TRBV9 and TRBJ1-2, with 8 bases that match TRBD1. The CDR3 is made up of 13 amino acids. The junction had 7 bases not matched to a gene; V was cut back by 4 bases and J by 8 bases. Per germline, CDR1 SGDLS and CDR2 YYNGEE.

The chain recombines TRBV4-2 with TRBJ2-2; TRBD2 is a possible D gene (5 bases). The CDR3 sequence is 15 residues long. Trimming took 3 bases from V and 5 from J, leaving 13 bases between them. Germline CDR1 and CDR2: LGHNA and YNFKEQ. The CDR3 reads CASSHFGSVTGELFF. The CDR3 coding sequence is TGTGCCAGCAGCCACTTTGGGAGTGTGACCGGGGAGCTGTTTTTT.

The chain is built from TRBV9 and TRBJ2-1, with 12 nucleotides matching TRBD2. V was pared by 0 bases and J by 5 bases, with 6 bases of the junction left unmatched. Germline V CDR1 and CDR2: SGDLS, YYNGEE. This CDR3 spans 17 amino acids. In DNA form, the CDR3 reads TGTGCCAGCAGCGTAGACCCCGGACTAGCGGGACACAATGAGCAGTTCTTC. Translating gives CASSVDPGLAGHNEQFF.

The rearrangement links TRBV7-3 to TRBJ1-5; a weak D match, TRBD1 (5 bases). This CDR3 has 14 amino acids. With 5 bases removed from V and 0 bases from J, the gap between germline ends came to 8 bases. Germline loops: CDR1 SGHTA, CDR2 FQGTGA. DNA of the CDR3: TGTGCCAGCAGCCCAGGGATTAGCAATCAGCCCCAGCATTTT. It translates to CASSPGISNQPQHF.

This clone has a single count. The chain recombines TRBV18 with TRBJ2-5; 7 bases line up with TRBD1. V trimming: 6 bases; J trimming: 5 bases; junction bases outside the gene matches: 6. CDR1 is KGHSH, CDR2 LQKENI, per germline. CDR3 size: 13 residues. CDR3 sequence: CASSPRQGETQYF. The CDR3 coding sequence is TGTGCCAGCTCCCCCCGACAGGGCGAGACCCAGTACTTC.

The gene calls are TRBV9 and TRBJ2-2; the match to TRBD1 covers 8 bases. This CDR3 has 15 amino acids. The V gene end was trimmed by 4 bases and the J gene end by 5 bases; junction bases not matched to a gene: 7. The germline gives CDR1 SGDLS, CDR2 YYNGEE. CDR3 protein: CASSPRQGQTGELFF. CDR3 sequence (DNA): TGTGCCAGCAGCCCACGACAGGGGCAAACCGGGGAGCTGTTTTTT.

This clone has just a few counts. This chain links TRBV5-4 with TRBJ1-5, with a possible D match to TRBD1 (6 bases). There are 14 residues in the CDR3. V lost 4 bases to trimming and J lost 1 base, with 9 bases between them. The germline V gene has CDR1 SGHNT and CDR2 YYREEE (reference sequence). This chain's CDR3 is CASSAGTSNQPQHF. CDR3 DNA: TGTGCCAGCAGCGCTGGGACAAGCAATCAGCCCCAGCATTTT.

The chain recombines TRBV10-1 with TRBJ2-3; TRBD2 might be the D (5 bases). V lost 6 bases and J lost 2, with 12 bases in between. Germline CDR1 is WNHNN and CDR2 is SYGVQD (reference sequence). This CDR3 has 14 residues. The CDR3 DNA sequence: TGCGCCAGCAGCCCCTCGACTAACACAGATACGCAGTATTTT. Translated: CASSPSTNTDTQYF.

This clone is termed medium-sized. This chain connects TRBV27 to TRBJ1-1; D remains unclear. Looked up from germline, CDR1 is MNHEY and CDR2 is SMNVEV (reference sequence). There are 13 residues in the CDR3. Trimming pared 2 bases from V and 11 bases from J, leaving 15 bases between. Here the CDR3 reads CASSLNWSTGAFF. CDR3 DNA: TGTGCCAGCAGTTTAAACTGGTCCACCGGGGCTTTCTTT.

This clone was detected only once. The V call is TRBV6-6, the J call TRBJ2-2; 15 nucleotides agree with TRBD2. Looked up from germline, CDR1 is MNHNY and CDR2 is SVGAGI (reference sequence). The CDR3 is 15 amino acids. V was clipped by 6 bases and J by 5 bases; unmatched bases: 1. For the CDR3, the DNA is TGTGCCAGCAGCGGACTAGCGGGAGGGACCGGGGAGCTGTTTTTT. Its protein is CASSGLAGGTGELFF.

The V call is TRBV7-8, the J call TRBJ2-7; no clear D. V lost 6 bases, J lost 0 bases, and 12 bases lay in between. This CDR3 has 14 amino acids. Germline V gene data show CDR1 as SGHVS and CDR2 as FQNEAQ. In DNA, the CDR3 is TGTGCCAGCAGAGGCGGTCCGAGCTCCTACGAGCAGTACTTC. Its protein is CASRGGPSSYEQYF.

This clone was counted at least ten times. Compared with germline, one end of the junction differs, possibly owing to a read error. The rearrangement joins TRBV7-6 to TRBJ2-3, with 7 nucleotides matching TRBD2. In germline, CDR1 is SGHVS, CDR2 FNYEAQ. This CDR3 comprises 14 residues. The CDR3 DNA is TGTGCCTGCAGCCCGGGAGGCGGCACAGATACGCAGTATTTT. This translates into CACSPGGGTDTQYF. The whole variable domain, remainder taken from reference TRBV7-6 and TRBJ2-3, is GAGVSQSPRYKVTKRGQDVALRCDPISGHVSLYWYRQALGQGPEFLTYFNYEAQQDKSGLPNDRFSAERPEGSISTLTIQRTEQRDSAMYRCACSPGGGTDTQYFGPGTRLTVL.

The chain has TRBV6-1 and TRBJ2-7; 8 positions agree with TRBD1. The CDR3 totals 14 residues. V was clipped by 3 bases and J by 3 bases; unmatched bases: 4. Per germline, CDR1 MNHNS and CDR2 SASEGT. The DNA of the CDR3 is TGTGCCAGCAGTGAGTCGGGACAGGTCTACGAGCAGTACTTC. Translated: CASSESGQVYEQYF.

In its sample, this clone was seen a few times. The chain joins TRBV25-1 to TRBJ1-3, with a tentative D call TRBD1 (6 bases). Trimming shortened V by 11 bases and J by 2 bases, and 13 bases separated the two germline ends. CDR1 and CDR2 from the germline V gene are MGHDK and SYGVNS. The CDR3 runs to 13 residues. The CDR3 nucleotides are TGTGCCGGCCCTCGACAGGCTGGAAACACCATATATTTT. This encodes CAGPRQAGNTIYF. The full variable domain, with the rest looked up from reference TRBV25-1 and TRBJ1-3, is EADIYQTPRYLVIGTGKKITLECSQTMGHDKMYWYQQDPGMELHLIHYSYGVNSTEKGDLSSESTVSRIRTEHFPLTLESARPSHTSQYLCAGPRQAGNTIYFGEGSWLTVV.

The V call is TRBV4-2, the J call TRBJ2-1; 14 nucleotides align to TRBD2. This CDR3 contains 16 residues. J lost 7 bases, V lost 0 bases, and 2 bases had no gene match. Germline lookup yields CDR1 LGHNA and CDR2 YNFKEQ. The CDR3 nucleotides are TGTGCCAGCAGCCAAGATAGGACTAGCGGGGGGAATGAGCAGTTCTTC. It is translated as CASSQDRTSGGNEQFF.

The V and J genes are TRBV4-1 and TRBJ1-4; 10 bases agree with TRBD1. The germline gives CDR1 MGHRA, CDR2 YSYEKL. V was clipped by 4 bases and J by 10 bases; unmatched bases: 12. The CDR3 sequence is 16 residues long. CDR3 amino acids: CASSPTGTGALVKLFF. In DNA, the CDR3 is TGCGCCAGCAGCCCAACCGGGACAGGGGCCCTGGTAAAACTGTTTTTT.

The chain carries TRBV13 and TRBJ2-3; 8 bases are shared with TRBD2. The CDR3 extends over 15 amino acids. Germline lookup yields CDR1 PRHDT and CDR2 FYEKMQ (reference sequence). Germline trimming cut 4 bases from V and 2 bases from J; bases unmatched to any gene: 5. The CDR3 DNA is TGTGCCAGCAGCTCGAGACTAGCGCTCACAGATACGCAGTATTTT. This gives the protein CASSSRLALTDTQYF.

The chain combines TRBV2 with TRBJ2-3, with TRBD2 matching 12 bases. The CDR3 is 15 amino acids. Trimming removed 6 bases from V and 2 bases from J; junction bases left unmatched: 3. CDR1 is SNHLY and CDR2 is FYNNEI in the germline V gene. This chain's CDR3 is CASSGLAGHTDTQYF. The CDR3 DNA reads TGTGCCAGCAGCGGACTAGCGGGACACACAGATACGCAGTATTTT.